The text below deals with one TCR beta chain. As for time point: peripheral blood 6 weeks after treatment start. Peripheral blood mononuclear cells were collected from every patient before and during treatment, yielding between 1 and 8 samples per patient. This specimen belongs to a study of PD-L1 blockade in urothelial cancer. Study details: At some point between 2012 and 2014, patients got going on atezolizumab, taking 1,200 mg intravenously every 3 weeks. Counts from blood samples showed a median of roughly 150,000 T cells.

Germline V gives CDR1 SQVTM, CDR2 ANQGSEA. The CDR3 is 14 residues long. V dropped 1 base and J dropped 5 bases, with 14 bases sitting between them. Clones were read by immunoSEQ multiplex PCR, and TCRdb kept only the in-frame ones, dropping some. Among around 120,000 clones listed, roughly 89% were seen once. The chain combines TRBV29-1 with TRBJ1-2; no definite D call. This TCR was recovered from a man in his sixties with urothelial cancer. The material sequenced was PBMCs, taken around atezolizumab (anti-PD-L1) treatment. The CDR3 protein is CSVEVSAGSYGYTF. The CDR3 nucleotides read TGCAGCGTTGAAGTCTCGGCAGGCTCATATGGCTACACCTTC.